Listed here are 6 T cell receptor beta chains from one sample, sequenced in a study of follicular helper T cells after annual influenza vaccination. Time point noted: 2015-2016 season, 7 days after influenza vaccination. Clones were read by immunoSEQ multiplex PCR, and TCRdb kept only the in-frame ones, dropping some. This table holds about 10,000 clones, 75% to 85% found once. This specimen was CXCR5+ CD38- circulating T follicular helper cells from blood, taken 7 days after influenza vaccination. The subset is: circulating Tfh, non-naive CD4+CXCR5+PD-1+ (ICOS+CD38+ or ICOS-CD38-). The receptors shown here come from an adult who received the influenza vaccine.

The chain recombines TRBV19 with TRBJ2-3; possible D gene TRBD2, 6 bases. The germline gives CDR1 LNHDA, CDR2 SQIVND (reference sequence). The CDR3 covers 16 residues. Trimming removed 6 bases from V and 2 bases from J, with 18 bases in between. As DNA, the CDR3 is TGTGCCAGTAGCGTAGGGCGGGGACTGAACACAGATACGCAGTATTTT. Protein product: CASSVGRGLNTDTQYF.

This sequence joins TRBV20-1 and TRBJ2-3; no definite D call. The CDR3 is 10 amino acids. The V gene's germline CDR1 is DFQATT and CDR2 SNEGSKA (reference sequence). CDR3: CSKGTDTQYF. CDR3 DNA sequence: TGCAGCAAAGGGACAGATACGCAGTATTTT.

The chain recombines TRBV28 with TRBJ1-1, with 9 nucleotides matching TRBD1. CDR1 and CDR2 (germline): MDHEN, SYDVKM. V shed 4 bases and J 5 bases; nucleotides not matched to a gene: 8. This CDR3 has 15 amino acids. CDR3 in DNA: TGTGCCAGCAGTTCCCACGGACAGGGGCGAACTGAAGCTTTCTTT. Translated: CASSSHGQGRTEAFF.

The chain has TRBV7-9 and TRBJ1-1; D is ambiguous. There are 11 residues in the CDR3. Germline loops: CDR1 SEHNR, CDR2 FQNEAQ (reference sequence). Trimming cost V 4 bases and J 6 bases, with 6 bases left between them. The CDR3 here is CASSYGPEAFF. CDR3 DNA: TGTGCCAGCAGCTATGGGCCTGAAGCTTTCTTT.

The chain recombines TRBV19 with TRBJ2-2; perhaps D is TRBD1 or TRBD2 (5 bases each). The V gene's germline CDR1 is LNHDA and CDR2 SQIVND (reference sequence). CDR3 length equals 15 residues. Between the trimmed V and J ends, which lost 0 bases and 4 bases, there was a span of 9 bases. In DNA form, the CDR3 reads TGTGCCAGTAGTATAGACAGGGCGGGCACCGGGGAGCTGTTTTTT. As protein: CASSIDRAGTGELFF.

J is TRBJ2-1 and V is TRBV9; 12 positions match TRBD2. The V gene's germline CDR1 is SGDLS and CDR2 YYNGEE. The CDR3 is 15 amino acids. V dropped 4 bases and J dropped 8; count of bases not matched to a gene: 7. The CDR3 DNA reads TGTGCCAGCAGCCCCCTAGCGGGAGGGAAGGATGAGCAGTTCTTC. Translating gives CASSPLAGGKDEQFF.